This T cell receptor beta chain comes out of a study of patients and donors after allogeneic stem cell transplantation. The CDR3 covers 14 residues. Germline assignment: CDR1 SGHVS and CDR2 FQNEAQ. With 3 bases removed from V and 7 bases from J, the gap between germline ends came to 13 bases. TCRdb re-called the RT-PCR reads through MiXCR, storing one row per CDR3 protein. Here the sample spans around 150,000 distinct CDR3 sequences, about a third being singletons. A few counts support this clonotype. The sample taken for sequencing was blood, either unsorted or a sorted T cell fraction (not recorded which). The chain couples TRBV7-8 to TRBJ1-5, with D hard to call. The clonotype originates from a human donor who was either an allogeneic HSCT recipient or a stem cell or donor lymphocyte infusion donor (not recorded which). It is not recorded whose cells these are; they may come from a transplant donor. CDR3 region: CASSLHYVLQPQHF. CDR3 nucleotides: TGTGCCAGCAGCTTGCACTACGTGTTGCAGCCCCAGCATTTT.